This T cell receptor (beta chain) derives from a study of cytomegalovirus exposure and HLA in healthy donors. The data were produced by immunoSEQ multiplex PCR, yet TCRdb's version contains in-frame clones alone and is incomplete. This table has under 300,000 clones, just over 85% appearing once. This clonotype was sampled from a woman aged 18-35 years in good health and CMV-seronegative. Sequencing was carried out using PBMCs.

CDR3 residues: CASSFYRGVNEQYF. The CDR3, as DNA: TGTGCCAGCAGCTTTTACAGGGGAGTGAACGAGCAGTACTTC. V usage is TRBV7-8 and J usage is TRBJ2-7; 7 positions agree with TRBD1. The CDR3 is 14 amino acids. V gave up 3 bases and J gave up 5 bases; unmatched junction bases: 7. Germline V lookup: CDR1 SGHVS, CDR2 FQNEAQ.